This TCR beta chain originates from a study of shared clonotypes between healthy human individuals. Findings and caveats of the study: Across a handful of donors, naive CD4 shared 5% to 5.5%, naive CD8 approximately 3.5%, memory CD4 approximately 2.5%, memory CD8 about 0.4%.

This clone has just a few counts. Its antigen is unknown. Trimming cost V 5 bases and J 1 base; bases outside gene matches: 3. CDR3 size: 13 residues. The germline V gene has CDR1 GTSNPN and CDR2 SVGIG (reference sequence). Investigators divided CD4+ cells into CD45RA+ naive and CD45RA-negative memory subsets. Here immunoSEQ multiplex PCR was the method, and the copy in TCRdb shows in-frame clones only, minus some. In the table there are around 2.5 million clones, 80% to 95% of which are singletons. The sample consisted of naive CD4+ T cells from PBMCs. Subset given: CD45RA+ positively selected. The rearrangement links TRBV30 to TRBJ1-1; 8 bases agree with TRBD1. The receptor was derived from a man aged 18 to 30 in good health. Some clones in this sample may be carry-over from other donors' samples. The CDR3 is CAWDRGTNTEAFF. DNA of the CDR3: TGTGCCTGGGACAGGGGTACGAACACTGAAGCTTTCTTT.